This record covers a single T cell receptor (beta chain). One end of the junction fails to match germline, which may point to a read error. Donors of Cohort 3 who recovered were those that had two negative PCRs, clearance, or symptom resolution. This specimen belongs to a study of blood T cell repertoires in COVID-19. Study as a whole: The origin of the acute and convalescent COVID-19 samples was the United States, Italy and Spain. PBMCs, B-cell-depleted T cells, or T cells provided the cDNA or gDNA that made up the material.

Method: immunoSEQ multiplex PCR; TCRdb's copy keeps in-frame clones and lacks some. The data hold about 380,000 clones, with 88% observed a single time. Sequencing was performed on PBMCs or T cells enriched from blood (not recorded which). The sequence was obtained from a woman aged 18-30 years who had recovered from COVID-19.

The CDR3 coding sequence is TGTGCTAGCAGCCCATCCCCCAGGAGGGTCAATGAGCAGTTCTTC. Residues: CASSPSPRRVNEQFF. This sequence joins TRBV7-7 and TRBJ2-1, with a weak D call TRBD2 (6 bases). Germline V gene sequence: CDR1 SSHAT, CDR2 FNYEAQ (reference sequence). This CDR3 is built from 15 residues.